This TCR beta chain is drawn from a study of blood T cell repertoires in COVID-19. Study-level information: Spain, Italy and the United States supplied samples that represented acute and convalescent COVID-19.

Patients in Seattle were enrolled during active infection, then followed longitudinally. Profiled with immunoSEQ multiplex PCR; TCRdb holds only in-frame clones, not every one. The sample shows hundreds of thousands of clones, roughly nine tenths of them seen only once. The germline V gene encodes CDR1 KGHSH and CDR2 LQKENI. Trimming removed 2 bases at V and 7 bases at J, with 15 bases between. The CDR3 has 15 amino acids. The source is a man in his 60s with COVID-19, enrolled during active disease. The material sequenced was peripheral blood. The rearrangement joins TRBV18 to TRBJ2-1, with TRBD1 as a possible D gene (5 bases). The chain's CDR3 is CASSPSKGRTNEQFF. The CDR3 coding sequence is TGTGCCAGCTCACCAAGCAAGGGGCGAACGAATGAGCAGTTCTTC.